These 32 T cell receptor beta chains originate from one sample sequenced in a study of shared clonotypes between healthy human individuals. The method was immunoSEQ multiplex PCR; TCRdb's version includes in-frame clones alone and lacks a portion of them. The sample yields more than 1 million clones, about 84% seen once. Sequencing was done on a sample of memory CD4+ T cells from PBMCs. Stated subset: CD45RA-negative fraction. The source is a man aged 18 to 29 in good health. Some clones in this sample may be carry-over from other donors' samples.

J is TRBJ2-7 and V is TRBV7-8; 8 nucleotides agree with TRBD1. Germline CDR1 reads SGHVS; CDR2 reads FQNEAQ. J was trimmed by 1 base and V by 5 bases; bases with no gene match: 4. The CDR3 sequence is 14 residues long. The CDR3 bases are TGTGCCAGCAGCGCCGGACAGGGATCCTACGAGCAGTACTTC. Its translation is CASSAGQGSYEQYF.

This sequence joins TRBV18 and TRBJ1-6; 11 bases agree with TRBD1. V was pared by 5 bases and J by 10 bases, with 10 bases of the junction left unmatched. CDR3 length: 16 residues. Per the germline V gene, CDR1 is KGHSH and CDR2 is LQKENI. CDR3 in amino acids: CASSSGTGGTGSPLHF. In DNA, the CDR3 is TGTGCCAGCTCATCCGGGACAGGGGGAACTGGATCACCCCTCCACTTT.

V usage is TRBV21-1 and J usage is TRBJ2-7. TRBV21-1 is a known pseudogene. CDR3 length equals 13 residues. CDR3 sequence reads: CATLIEGIYEQYF. The DNA of the CDR3 is TGTGCCACCCTCATAGAGGGGATCTACGAGCAGTACTTC.

CDR3 DNA: TGTGCCAGCAGTGAGGCAAATCAGCCCCAGCATTTT. Translating gives CASSEANQPQHF. The genes are TRBV28 and TRBJ1-5; D unclear. The V gene's germline CDR1 is MDHEN and CDR2 SYDVKM. There are 12 residues in the CDR3. The V and J ends lost 5 bases and 4 bases respectively, with 6 bases between them.

The CDR3 bases are TGTGCCAGCAGGAAGGGAGGGCGCCCAGATACGCAGTATTTT. Residues: CASRKGGRPDTQYF. This chain links TRBV27 with TRBJ2-3; 7 bases align to TRBD2. The CDR3 spans 14 residues. CDR1 is MNHEY and CDR2 is SMNVEV in the germline V gene (reference sequence). V lost 6 bases, J lost 4 bases, and 7 bases stayed unmatched.

This clone was picked up a small number of times. This chain links TRBV19 with TRBJ1-3; D remains unclear. In germline, CDR1 is LNHDA, CDR2 SQIVND (reference sequence). The CDR3 extends over 14 amino acids. V shed 6 bases and J shed 2 bases, with 11 bases lying between them. This chain's CDR3 is CASRPEGAGNTIYF. In DNA form, the CDR3 reads TGTGCCAGTAGACCTGAGGGTGCTGGAAACACCATATATTTT.

Turning to this clone: A much more abundant neighbour one base away suggests this may be a read error. This chain links TRBV6-5 with TRBJ2-3; 9 bases line up with TRBD2. The CDR3 is 13 residues long. Germline V gene lookup returns CDR1 MNHEY and CDR2 SVGAGI. V gave up 8 bases and J gave up 1 base; unmatched junction bases: 1. CDR3 nucleotides: TGTGCCAGCCGACTAGCGGGCACAGATACGCAGTATTTT. Translation gives CASRLAGTDTQYF.

V gene TRBV5-1 combines with J gene TRBJ2-7; perhaps TRBD2 as D (6 bases). With 0 bases removed from V and 1 base from J, the gap between germline ends came to 14 bases. Germline CDR1 is SGHRS and CDR2 is YFSETQ. CDR3 size: 16 residues. CDR3 protein: CASSLAAGLVSYEQYF. CDR3 DNA: TGCGCCAGCAGCTTGGCCGCGGGATTAGTTTCCTACGAGCAGTACTTC.

This chain connects TRBV5-1 to TRBJ2-5, with D possibly TRBD2 on 5 matching bases. The CDR3 covers 13 residues. The V and J ends lost 7 bases and 1 base respectively, with 11 bases between them. CDR1 and CDR2 from the germline V gene are SGHRS and YFSETQ. This CDR3 reads CASRQAAQETQYF. CDR3 nucleotide sequence: TGCGCCAGCCGGCAAGCGGCCCAAGAGACCCAGTACTTC.

The chain uses TRBV9 and TRBJ1-2, with D tentatively TRBD1 (5 bases). The CDR3 consists of 14 residues. Germline V gene data show CDR1 as SGDLS and CDR2 as YYNGEE. With 7 bases removed from V and 0 bases from J, the gap between germline ends came to 13 bases. The CDR3 nucleotides read TGTGCCAGCTCCCGGACAACATCTAACTATGGCTACACCTTC. It is translated as CASSRTTSNYGYTF.

The chain carries TRBV4-2 and TRBJ2-7, with TRBD2 matching over 12 bases. Trimming cost V 4 bases and J 3 bases; bases outside gene matches: 13. CDR1 is LGHNA, CDR2 YNFKEQ, per germline. CDR3 length: 18 residues. The CDR3 nucleotides are TGTGCCAGCAGCCTCCTAGCGGGAGGGCCTAGGACCAGCTACGAGCAGTACTTC. This translates into CASSLLAGGPRTSYEQYF.

CDR3 residues: CASSEENRATEAFF. CDR3 DNA: TGTGCCAGCAGTGAAGAGAACAGGGCCACTGAAGCTTTCTTT. The chain employs TRBV6-1 and TRBJ1-1, with D maybe TRBD1 (6 bases). This CDR3 contains 14 residues. Germline V gene sequence: CDR1 MNHNS, CDR2 SASEGT. V lost 1 base, J lost 4 bases, and 10 bases lay in between.

This clone was counted between two and nine times. The J gene is TRBJ1-2, the V gene TRBV30; 9 bases are shared with TRBD1. There are 13 residues in the CDR3. Germline-derived CDR1 and CDR2 are GTSNPN and SVGIG (reference sequence). The V gene end was trimmed by 7 bases and the J gene end by 4 bases; junction bases not matched to a gene: 7. CDR3 DNA sequence: TGTGCCTCCGCCGGGACAGGGCTCTATGGCTACACCTTC. The encoded protein is CASAGTGLYGYTF.

In its sample, this clone was seen once. The rearrangement joins TRBV5-4 to TRBJ2-3; tentative D call: TRBD2 (5 bases). In germline, CDR1 is SGHNT, CDR2 YYREEE (reference sequence). Trimming took 4 bases from V and 0 from J, leaving 15 bases between them. The length of the CDR3 is 16 residues. Here the CDR3 reads CASSQSGGDSTDTQYF. CDR3 bases: TGTGCCAGCAGCCAATCAGGAGGAGATAGCACAGATACGCAGTATTTT.

The V gene is TRBV7-8, the J gene TRBJ1-4; possible D gene TRBD1, 5 bases. Germline-derived CDR1 and CDR2 are SGHVS and FQNEAQ. The CDR3 totals 15 residues. Trimming took off 5 bases at V and 2 bases at J, with 12 bases between the two ends. The CDR3 sequence: CASSQPGRTNEKLFF. The CDR3 nucleotides are TGTGCCAGCAGCCAACCGGGACGGACTAATGAAAAACTGTTTTTT. Using reference TRBV7-8 and TRBJ1-4 for the parts outside the CDR3, the full variable domain is GAGVSQSPRYKVAKRGQDVALRCDPISGHVSLFWYQQALGQGPEFLTYFQNEAQLDKSGLPSDRFFAERPEGSVSTLKIQRTQQEDSAVYLCASSQPGRTNEKLFFGSGTQLSVL.

This chain uses TRBV15 with TRBJ1-1; the D is unclear. The CDR3 has 14 amino acids. Germline CDR1 reads LNHNV; CDR2 reads YYDKDF (reference sequence). Trimming removed 0 bases at V and 5 bases at J, with 10 bases between. CDR3 DNA: TGTGCCACCAGCAGAGAATGGACTCAGACTGAAGCTTTCTTT. This translates into CATSREWTQTEAFF.

The CDR3 loop is CASSSGEDEQFF. CDR3 DNA sequence: TGCGCCAGCAGCTCAGGGGAGGATGAGCAGTTCTTC. This rearrangement joins TRBV5-1 to TRBJ2-1; D might be TRBD1 or TRBD2, each matching 6 bases. CDR1 is SGHRS, CDR2 YFSETQ, per germline. This CDR3 is 12 amino acids long. V gave up 3 bases and J gave up 8 bases, with 9 bases separating them.

This clone was found a few times. The V and J genes are TRBV27 and TRBJ2-5; D is unresolved. Germline V gene data show CDR1 as MNHEY and CDR2 as SMNVEV (reference sequence). The ends were cut back, 0 bases at V and 8 bases at J, with 13 bases in the middle. The CDR3 runs to 14 residues. The CDR3, as DNA: TGTGCCAGCAGTTTATCGGCCGGGTTTGGAACCCAGTACTTC. The encoded protein is CASSLSAGFGTQYF.

The CDR3 coding sequence is TGCGCCAGCAGCCAATCGACAGGGGCCCTCTCCTACGAGCAGTACTTC. It is translated as CASSQSTGALSYEQYF. The V call is TRBV4-3, the J call TRBJ2-7; 8 bases are a match to TRBD1. This CDR3 has 16 amino acids. The germline CDR1 and CDR2 sequences are LGHNA and YSLEER. With 2 bases clipped from V and 0 bases from J, the junction kept 6 bases outside the gene matches.

In this sample, this clone turned up a few times. The chain is built from TRBV20-1 and TRBJ1-4; a possible D gene is TRBD1 (5 bases). Germline assignment: CDR1 DFQATT and CDR2 SNEGSKA (reference sequence). This CDR3 is 11 amino acids long. The germline V and J ends were trimmed by 0 bases and 10 bases, with 6 bases remaining between them. In nucleotides, the CDR3 is TGCAGTGCTAGAGAGGGGGGAAAACTGTTTTTT. This encodes CSAREGGKLFF.

The chain recombines TRBV27 with TRBJ2-1; D gene ambiguous. Trimming removed 5 bases from V and 4 bases from J, with 6 bases in between. CDR1 and CDR2 (germline): MNHEY, SMNVEV (reference sequence). This CDR3 region has 12 residues. Written as DNA, the CDR3 is TGTGCCAGCAGTCTAACTTACAATGAGCAGTTCTTC. As protein: CASSLTYNEQFF.

V and J are TRBV10-1 and TRBJ2-1; 8 bases align to TRBD1. The CDR3 contains 15 residues. The V and J ends lost 3 bases and 7 bases, in that order; junction bases with no gene match: 8. Germline CDR1 and CDR2: WNHNN and SYGVQD (reference sequence). CDR3 in DNA: TGCGCCAGCAGTGAACCAGGACAGGGTACAAATGAGCAGTTCTTC. Translating gives CASSEPGQGTNEQFF.

V is TRBV7-9 and J is TRBJ2-5, with TRBD2 identical over 7 bases. CDR1 and CDR2 from the germline V gene are SEHNR and FQNEAQ (reference sequence). This CDR3 region has 13 residues. With V trimmed by 5 bases and J by 4 bases, 4 bases remained unmatched. CDR3 DNA sequence: TGTGCCAGCAGCCGGGACTACGGAGAGACCCAGTACTTC. The encoded protein is CASSRDYGETQYF.

The rearrangement uses TRBV13 and TRBJ2-3; D remains ambiguous. Germline V lookup: CDR1 PRHDT, CDR2 FYEKMQ (reference sequence). CDR3 length: 14 amino acids. V dropped 2 bases and J dropped 1 base, with 7 bases sitting between them. The CDR3 DNA follows: TGTGCCAGCAGCTTAATTAGCCGCACAGATACGCAGTATTTT. This sequence encodes CASSLISRTDTQYF.

J is TRBJ1-5 and V is TRBV28, with TRBD1 matching over 9 bases. The germline gives CDR1 MDHEN, CDR2 SYDVKM. CDR3 length: 17 residues. J lost 0 bases, V lost 9 bases, and 12 bases had no gene match. The DNA of the CDR3 is TGTGCCAGTACACGGGACAGGGTCGGGTATAGCAATCAGCCCCAGCATTTT. As protein: CASTRDRVGYSNQPQHF. Based on the CDR3 plus reference TRBV28 and TRBJ1-5, the full variable domain is DVKVTQSSRYLVKRTGEKVFLECVQDMDHENMFWYRQDPGLGLRLIYFSYDVKMKEKGDIPEGYSVSREKKERFSLILESASTNQTSMYLCASTRDRVGYSNQPQHFGDGTRLSIL.

This clone showed up just a few times. This CDR3 reads CASGQGTGYTF. The CDR3 DNA sequence: TGTGCCAGCGGACAGGGTACAGGCTACACCTTC. This chain uses TRBV2 with TRBJ1-2; TRBD1 aligns across 8 bases. After removal of 8 bases from V and 8 bases from J, the junction contained 4 bases not matched to a gene. The length of the CDR3 is 11 residues. Germline V gene data show CDR1 as SNHLY and CDR2 as FYNNEI.

The J gene is TRBJ2-2, the V gene TRBV6-4; D uncertain. The germline CDR1 and CDR2 sequences are MRHNA and SNTAGT. Deletions cut 4 bases from V and 3 bases from J, with 6 bases between. The CDR3 length is 13 residues. Written as DNA, the CDR3 is TGTGCCAGCAGTGCTGGTCACACCGGGGAGCTGTTTTTT. Translation: CASSAGHTGELFF.

The V call is TRBV28, the J call TRBJ2-7, with TRBD1 matching 7 bases. The CDR3 is 12 amino acids. V gave up 11 bases and J gave up 2 bases; unmatched junction bases: 6. CDR1 and CDR2 from the germline V gene are MDHEN and SYDVKM. The CDR3, as DNA: TGTGCCGCACAGGGGTTCACCTACGAGCAGTACTTC. Translated, it gives CAAQGFTYEQYF.

The chain couples TRBV18 to TRBJ1-2, with D possibly matching TRBD1 (6 bases). With 0 bases removed from V and 8 bases from J, the gap between germline ends came to 10 bases. From germline, CDR1 is KGHSH and CDR2 LQKENI. The CDR3 has 13 amino acids. In DNA, the CDR3 is TGTGCCAGCTCACCACCCCCCGGGGGCGGCTACACCTTC. Encoded protein: CASSPPPGGGYTF.

The chain is built from TRBV11-3 and TRBJ2-3; 14 bases match TRBD2. The CDR3 contains 17 residues. V gave up 7 bases and J gave up 5 bases; unmatched junction bases: 11. Germline V gene data show CDR1 as SGHNT and CDR2 as YENEEA. The CDR3 DNA reads TGTGCCAGCATCAATCCCGCGGGACTAGCGGGAGAAGATACGCAGTATTTT. Its protein is CASINPAGLAGEDTQYF.

The rearrangement links TRBV2 to TRBJ2-7, with 8 positions matching TRBD1. The CDR3 extends over 14 amino acids. Trimming removed 3 bases from V and 2 bases from J; junction bases left unmatched: 3. CDR1 is SNHLY, CDR2 FYNNEI, per germline. CDR3 in DNA: TGTGCCAGCAGTGACGACAGGGGCGCCTACGAGCAGTACTTC. Amino acids: CASSDDRGAYEQYF.

This clone was observed a handful of times. The same CDR3 arises from other DNA sequences in this sample as well. The chain recombines TRBV6-5 with TRBJ2-1; TRBD1 or TRBD2 may be the D gene (5 bases each). The CDR3 runs to 15 residues. V was pared by 0 bases and J by 0 bases, with 6 bases between. Germline V gives CDR1 MNHEY, CDR2 SVGAGI. The CDR3 DNA reads TGTGCCAGCAGTTACTCGGGGGACTCCTACAATGAGCAGTTCTTC. This sequence encodes CASSYSGDSYNEQFF.